The 21 T cell receptor beta chains in this list originate from one sample, sequenced in a study of long-term antiretroviral therapy in people with HIV. At survey level, the immunoSEQ assay was run in its v3.0 version. Sequenced by immunoSEQ multiplex PCR; TCRdb stores in-frame clones only, minus some. The table has some 40,000 clones, approximately 94% seen once. The sample in question was unsorted PBMCs, obtained around 9.2 years after starting antiretroviral therapy. These receptors were obtained from a man aged 30 to 45 with HIV.

This sequence joins TRBV29-1 and TRBJ1-2; TRBD1 aligns across 8 bases. The V and J ends lost 7 bases and 8 bases, in that order; junction bases with no gene match: 6. CDR1 is SQVTM, CDR2 ANQGSEA, per germline. The CDR3 contains 11 residues. The CDR3 region is CSGEDRVGYTF. DNA for the CDR3: TGCAGCGGAGAGGACAGGGTGGGCTACACCTTC.

This chain connects TRBV5-1 to TRBJ1-1; D is undetermined. The CDR3 contains 13 residues. CDR1 and CDR2 (germline): SGHRS, YFSETQ. Deletions cut 1 base from V and 6 bases from J, with 10 bases between. The CDR3 region has the DNA TGCGCCAGCAGCTTGAGGGAGATTTCTGAAGCTTTCTTT. It is translated as CASSLREISEAFF.

The chain carries TRBV2 and TRBJ2-5, with D tentatively TRBD2 (5 bases). Trimming left V 6 bases short and J 0 bases short, with 5 bases between. The CDR3 covers 12 residues. CDR1 SNHLY and CDR2 FYNNEI come from the germline V gene. CDR3 amino acids: CASRGDQETQYF. CDR3 in DNA: TGTGCCAGCAGGGGAGACCAAGAGACCCAGTACTTC.

This clone was observed once. The chain's CDR3 is CSVGAEGIYGYTF. CDR3 DNA sequence: TGCAGCGTTGGGGCGGAGGGAATCTATGGCTACACCTTC. The V gene is TRBV29-1, the J gene TRBJ1-2; D remains unclear. Trimming took off 4 bases at V and 4 bases at J, with 13 bases between the two ends. CDR3 size: 13 residues. Germline loops: CDR1 SQVTM, CDR2 ANQGSEA. The whole variable domain, filled in from reference TRBV29-1 and TRBJ1-2, reads SAVISQKPSRDICQRGTSLTIQCQVDSQVTMMFWYRQQPGQSLTLIATANQGSEATYESGFVIDKFPISRPNLTFSTLTVSNMSPEDSSIYLCSVGAEGIYGYTFGSGTRLTVV.

Remarks on this clone: Other DNA sequences within the sample encode an identical CDR3. V usage is TRBV7-8 and J usage is TRBJ1-1; D call uncertain. This CDR3 spans 13 amino acids. The V gene lost 5 bases and the J gene lost 3 bases, with 10 bases spanning the gap. The germline CDR1 and CDR2 sequences are SGHVS and FQNEAQ. The CDR3 coding sequence is TGTGCCAGCAGCCCCCAACGGGACACTGAAGCTTTCTTT. The encoded protein is CASSPQRDTEAFF.

The chain carries TRBV5-3 and TRBJ2-7; a possible D gene is TRBD1 (5 bases). TRBV5-3 is identified as an open reading frame with a role that is uncertain. V shed 2 bases and J shed 3 bases, with 9 bases lying between them. CDR3 length: 13 residues. The CDR3 reads CARSFATGYEQYV. As DNA, the CDR3 is TGTGCCAGAAGCTTCGCAACAGGCTACGAGCAGTACGTC.

The chain has TRBV7-6 and TRBJ1-3; D is ambiguous. V was shortened by 7 bases and J by 0 bases, with 13 bases between the two germline ends. The CDR3 has 15 amino acids. Germline CDR1 SGHVS, CDR2 FNYEAQ. The CDR3 region is CASTLQAGSGNTIYF. CDR3 sequence (DNA): TGTGCCAGCACTCTCCAGGCCGGCTCTGGAAACACCATATATTTT.

The chain employs TRBV4-2 and TRBJ2-5; 15 nucleotides agree with TRBD2. Germline V lookup: CDR1 LGHNA, CDR2 YNFKEQ. The CDR3 runs 18 residues. V lost 0 bases, J lost 4 bases, and 6 bases stayed unmatched. The CDR3: CASSQEGGLAGGLETQYF. The CDR3 nucleotides read TGTGCCAGCAGCCAAGAAGGGGGACTAGCGGGGGGCCTAGAGACCCAGTACTTC.

CDR3 sequence (DNA): TGTGCCAGCAGCCCGGGACAGCACCAAGAGACCCAGTACTTC. Amino acids: CASSPGQHQETQYF. The chain employs TRBV9 and TRBJ2-5, with TRBD1 identical over 7 bases. Germline assignment: CDR1 SGDLS and CDR2 YYNGEE. The V gene end was trimmed by 4 bases and the J gene end by 0 bases; junction bases not matched to a gene: 3. The length of the CDR3 is 14 residues.

J is TRBJ2-7 and V is TRBV5-4; no clear D gene. This CDR3 comprises 12 residues. Trimming took off 5 bases at V and 5 bases at J, with 11 bases between the two ends. The V gene's germline CDR1 is SGHNT and CDR2 YYREEE (reference sequence). As DNA, the CDR3 is TGTGCCAGCAGTCGGACGGCCGACGAGCAGTACTTC. Translation: CASSRTADEQYF.

The genes are TRBV7-9 and TRBJ2-3, with TRBD1 matching 7 bases. Per germline, CDR1 SEHNR and CDR2 FQNEAQ (reference sequence). The CDR3 extends over 16 amino acids. J lost 6 bases, V lost 5 bases, and 14 bases had no gene match. The CDR3 here is CASSPGVVQGRDTQYF. The CDR3 nucleotides are TGTGCCAGCAGCCCAGGGGTGGTACAGGGGCGGGATACGCAGTATTTT.

The chain uses TRBV6-5 and TRBJ1-1, with D unclear. The CDR3 totals 14 residues. The V gene lost 2 bases and the J gene lost 0 bases, with 7 bases spanning the gap. The V gene's germline CDR1 is MNHEY and CDR2 SVGAGI. CDR3 coding DNA: TGTGCCAGCAGTTACGGGAGCATGAACACTGAAGCTTTCTTT. Its protein is CASSYGSMNTEAFF.

The V and J genes are TRBV9 and TRBJ2-1, with TRBD2 matching 7 bases. Trimming at V came to 0 bases and at J to 3 bases, leaving 6 bases not matched to a gene. Germline V gives CDR1 SGDLS, CDR2 YYNGEE. The length of the CDR3 is 16 residues. CDR3 DNA: TGTGCCAGCAGCGTAGGTAGTAGCGGGCACTACAATGAGCAGTTCTTC. This gives the protein CASSVGSSGHYNEQFF. Drawing the rest from reference TRBV9 and TRBJ2-1, the complete variable domain is DSGVTQTPKHLITATGQRVTLRCSPRSGDLSVYWYQQSLDQGLQFLIQYYNGEERAKGNILERFSAQQFPDLHSELNLSSLELGDSALYFCASSVGSSGHYNEQFFGPGTRLTVL.

As for this clone: Other DNA sequences within the sample encode an identical CDR3. V gene TRBV4-1 combines with J gene TRBJ1-1, with unresolved D. V gave up 9 bases and J gave up 3 bases, with 20 bases separating them. The CDR3 extends over 15 amino acids. Looked up from germline, CDR1 is MGHRA and CDR2 is YSYEKL. Written as DNA, the CDR3 is TGCGCCAGTAGCAGAGGACGAACAGCGGACACTGAAGCTTTCTTT. Protein product: CASSRGRTADTEAFF.

The chain is built from TRBV5-1 and TRBJ1-1, with D possibly TRBD1 on 6 matching bases. Trimming removed 1 base at V and 0 bases at J, with 10 bases between. The CDR3 runs to 15 residues. Looked up from germline, CDR1 is SGHRS and CDR2 is YFSETQ. CDR3 bases: TGCGCCAGCAGCTTGACGGGACAAATGAACACTGAAGCTTTCTTT. It encodes CASSLTGQMNTEAFF.

The chain has TRBV27 and TRBJ2-1; 7 nucleotides line up with TRBD1. Germline V gives CDR1 MNHEY, CDR2 SMNVEV (reference sequence). The CDR3 has 15 amino acids. Unmatched junction bases numbered 8, after V lost 6 bases and J lost 3 bases. The CDR3 loop reads CASRPGTDLYNEQFF. CDR3 coding DNA: TGTGCCAGCAGACCCGGGACAGACCTCTACAATGAGCAGTTCTTC.

The V call is TRBV9, the J call TRBJ2-3; D uncertain. V was shortened by 4 bases and J by 5 bases, with 11 bases between the two germline ends. The CDR3 length is 13 residues. Germline assignment: CDR1 SGDLS and CDR2 YYNGEE. This CDR3 is CASSNTLGDTQYF. The CDR3 DNA reads as TGTGCCAGCAGCAACACCCTAGGAGATACGCAGTATTTT.

V gene TRBV13 combines with J gene TRBJ2-7; D is uncertain. V gave up 6 bases and J gave up 4 bases, with 13 bases separating them. Germline V CDR1 and CDR2: PRHDT, FYEKMQ (reference sequence). The CDR3 contains 13 residues. The CDR3 region is CASSSEGRYEQYF. The CDR3 nucleotides read TGTGCCAGCAGTTCAGAAGGCCGTTACGAGCAGTACTTC. The full variable domain, completed using reference TRBV13 and TRBJ2-7, is AAGVIQSPRHLIKEKRETATLKCYPIPRHDTVYWYQQGPGQDPQFLISFYEKMQSDKGSIPDRFSAQQFSDYHSELNMSSLELGDSALYFCASSSEGRYEQYFGPGTRLTVT.

This chain joins TRBV6-4 and TRBJ2-3, with a tentative D call TRBD2 (7 bases). V shed 3 bases and J shed 3 bases, with 10 bases lying between them. The CDR3 is made up of 14 amino acids. From germline, CDR1 is MRHNA and CDR2 SNTAGT. This CDR3 reads CASSEAGATDTQYF. The CDR3 DNA is TGTGCCAGCAGTGAGGCGGGGGCAACAGATACGCAGTATTTT.

This chain links TRBV5-6 with TRBJ2-7; 7 positions match TRBD2. V shed 5 bases and J 0 bases; nucleotides not matched to a gene: 11. The CDR3 totals 16 residues. Germline-derived CDR1 and CDR2 are SGHDT and YYEEEE. The CDR3 DNA reads TGTGCCAGCAGTCCCTGGGGAGCGGGGAGCTCCTACGAGCAGTACGTC. This codes for CASSPWGAGSSYEQYV.

The chain combines TRBV29-1 with TRBJ2-1, with D uncertain. Trimming pared 4 bases from V and 0 bases from J, leaving 7 bases between. The CDR3 is 13 amino acids. CDR1 is SQVTM, CDR2 ANQGSEA, per germline. The CDR3 sequence is CSVAQNSYNEQFF. The CDR3 DNA reads as TGCAGCGTTGCTCAGAACTCCTACAATGAGCAGTTCTTC.